This passage covers 2 T cell receptor beta chains from one sample sequenced in a study of control samples from healthy donors and cancer patients. Repertoires were generated with immunoSEQ multiplex PCR, while TCRdb's copy carries only in-frame clones and drops some. The table shows about 98,000 clones, with approximately 81% occurring only once. What was sequenced was blood. The receptor source for this set is a woman aged 30 to 39 in good health.

A remark on this clone: This sample includes further DNA sequences coding for the same CDR3. The V call is TRBV24-1, the J call TRBJ2-5, with D possibly TRBD1 on 5 matching bases. CDR1 and CDR2 (germline): KGHDR, SFDVKD. V lost 5 bases and J 4 bases, leaving 7 bases between the germline ends. CDR3 length equals 12 residues. The CDR3 sequence: CATSGGGETQYF. CDR3 DNA: TGTGCCACCAGTGGGGGCGGAGAGACCCAGTACTTC.

The rearrangement links TRBV6-5 to TRBJ2-7; 7 positions match TRBD1. Per the germline V gene, CDR1 is MNHEY and CDR2 is SVGAGI. The V and J ends lost 5 bases and 12 bases, in that order; junction bases with no gene match: 7. CDR3 length: 11 residues. The CDR3 DNA follows: TGTGCCAGCAGTAAGGGGACAGATTCGTACTTC. Encoded protein: CASSKGTDSYF.